Listed here are 5 T cell receptor beta chains from one sample, sequenced in a study of shared clonotypes between healthy human individuals. Measured with immunoSEQ multiplex PCR; TCRdb has only the in-frame clones, and not every one. Of about 490,000 clones listed, approximately 81% are singletons. Material: PBMCs. These receptor sequences come from a middle-aged woman in good health. Some clones in this sample may be carry-over from other donors' samples.

This clone occurred once. A single base is all that separates this from a far larger clone, so a read error is likely. V and J are TRBV5-1 and TRBJ1-1, with D possibly TRBD1 on 6 matching bases. V lost 1 base to trimming and J lost 2 bases, with 12 bases between them. CDR1 is SGHRS, CDR2 YFSETQ, per germline. CDR3 size: 15 residues. The CDR3 sequence: CASSLFTGCNTEAFF. CDR3 DNA: TGCGCCAGCAGCTTGTTTACAGGGTGCAACACTGAAGCTTTCTTT.

This clone appeared many times. Other DNA sequences in the same sample also yield this CDR3. The CDR3 protein is CASSLSGLADLNTGELFF. As DNA, the CDR3 is TGTGCCAGCAGTCTCTCGGGGCTAGCGGACTTAAACACCGGGGAGCTGTTTTTT. V is TRBV27 and J is TRBJ2-2; 7 bases agree with TRBD2. The CDR3 is 18 amino acids. Looked up from germline, CDR1 is MNHEY and CDR2 is SMNVEV (reference sequence). With V trimmed by 5 bases and J by 2 bases, 14 bases remained unmatched.

The table lists this clone with a few counts. J is TRBJ1-5 and V is TRBV7-2; D remains unclear. The CDR3 runs 12 residues. V gave up 1 base and J gave up 3 bases, with 1 base separating them. CDR1 and CDR2 from the germline V gene are SGHTA and FQGNSA. The CDR3 sequence: CASSLDNQPQHF. CDR3 DNA sequence: TGTGCCAGCAGCTTAGACAATCAGCCCCAGCATTTT.

The chain combines TRBV7-6 with TRBJ2-7; D is possibly TRBD1 (5 bases). CDR1 and CDR2 from the germline V gene are SGHVS and FNYEAQ. Trimming left V 0 bases short and J 1 base short, with 10 bases between. This CDR3 region has 15 residues. In DNA, the CDR3 is TGTGCCAGCAGCTTAGCTGGCAGGGAATCCTACGAGCAGTACTTC. Translated, it gives CASSLAGRESYEQYF. Complete variable domain (other parts from reference TRBV7-6 and TRBJ2-7): GAGVSQSPRYKVTKRGQDVALRCDPISGHVSLYWYRQALGQGPEFLTYFNYEAQQDKSGLPNDRFSAERPEGSISTLTIQRTEQRDSAMYRCASSLAGRESYEQYFGPGTRLTVT.

Remarks on this clone: One base separates it from a far larger clone, so it is likely a read error. Other DNA sequences in the same sample also yield this CDR3. This rearrangement joins TRBV11-2 to TRBJ2-7, with D perhaps TRBD2 (5 bases). Germline CDR1 and CDR2: SGHAT and FQNNGV. V was shortened by 3 bases and J by 5 bases, with 17 bases between the two germline ends. This CDR3 is 15 amino acids long. CDR3 DNA sequence: TGTGCCAGCAGCTTTCAGACCGGTACTAGGAACGAGCAGTACTTC. This encodes CASSFQTGTRNEQYF. Full variable domain (rest looked up from reference TRBV11-2 and TRBJ2-7): EAGVAQSPRYKIIEKRQSVAFWCNPISGHATLYWYQQILGQGPKLLIQFQNNGVVDDSQLPKDRFSAERLKGVDSTLKIQPAKLEDSAVYLCASSFQTGTRNEQYFGPGTRLTVT.